This T cell receptor beta chain was observed in a study of cytomegalovirus exposure and HLA in healthy donors. CDR3 length: 14 amino acids. Amplification used 60 Vbeta primers and 13 Jbeta primers. The repertoire was sequenced with immunoSEQ multiplex PCR; TCRdb's copy has only in-frame clones and lacks some. Among 200,000 to 250,000 clones, around four fifths were seen once, and the ten largest hold 0.5% to 0.7%. This chain links TRBV1 with TRBJ1-3; the table gives TRBD1 as D, unverified against the DNA. TRBV1 corresponds to a pseudogene. The source of this sequence is a middle-aged woman in good health and CMV-seronegative. Sequencing was carried out using PBMCs. The CDR3 DNA reads TGCACCAGCAGAGGTGGGACAGATGGAAACACCATATATTTT. Its translation is CTSRGGTDGNTIYF.